The 29 T cell receptor beta chains listed next were all sequenced from one sample in a study of regulatory T cells in long-lasting Graves disease (dated by TCRdb to about 2021). The time point label, as the study defines it: persistent/refractory GD, antithyroid drugs over 5 years with positive TRAb. For both TCR sequencing and RNA sequencing, RNA was extracted from PBMCs using TRIzol. The library came from multiplex PCR. Sequencing used an Illumina HiSeq 4000. CDR3 regions were amplified by Arm-PCR with iRepertoire HTBI primers to construct TCR beta libraries. TCRdb cleaned the public reads at Q25 with fastp, built clones with MiXCR and kept in-frame beta chains. Each entry is one CDR3 protein sequence, shown with its most common DNA and genes. This sample lists approximately 400,000 distinct CDR3 sequences; around 20% were detected once. The ten most abundant clones make up less than 25% of the sample.

The sample consisted of peripheral blood mononuclear cells (PBMCs), taken when the disease was refractory, from a patient treated with antithyroid drugs. Source of these receptors: a female donor with Graves disease.

This clonotype was found many times. The genes are TRBV12-3 or TRBV12-4 and TRBJ2-7, with 14 positions matching TRBD2. After removal of 6 bases from V and 5 bases from J, the junction contained 6 bases not matched to a gene. The CDR3 length is 15 residues. CDR3 coding DNA: TGTGCCAGCAGACCTGGGACTAGCGGGAGCCACGAGCAGTACTTC. Amino acids: CASRPGTSGSHEQYF.

The genes are TRBV3-1 and TRBJ1-2; 7 positions match TRBD1. Germline assignment: CDR1 LGHDT and CDR2 YNNKEL (reference sequence). Unmatched junction bases numbered 7, after V lost 1 base and J lost 5 bases. The CDR3 extends over 15 amino acids. As DNA, the CDR3 is TGTGCCAGCAGCCAAGCCACAGGGGCGGGTTATGGCTACACCTTC. Its translation: CASSQATGAGYGYTF.

The chain is built from TRBV20-1 and TRBJ2-3; 12 nucleotides line up with TRBD2. Germline CDR1 and CDR2: DFQATT and SNEGSKA (reference sequence). This CDR3 spans 13 amino acids. J was trimmed by 6 bases and V by 6 bases; bases with no gene match: 4. The CDR3 DNA is TGCAGTGCGGATCTAGCGGGAGGGGATACGCAGTATTTT. It translates to CSADLAGGDTQYF.

This clonotype showed up many times. The chain combines TRBV7-2 with TRBJ1-1; tentatively, D is TRBD1 (5 bases). Trimming removed 4 bases at V and 5 bases at J, with 11 bases between. The length of the CDR3 is 13 residues. The germline V gene has CDR1 SGHTA and CDR2 FQGNSA. CDR3: CASSWGVGTEAFF. For the CDR3, the DNA is TGTGCCAGCAGCTGGGGGGTAGGGACTGAAGCTTTCTTT.

J is TRBJ2-1 and V is TRBV12-3 or TRBV12-4; 11 positions match TRBD2. The junction had 9 bases not matched to a gene; V was cut back by 6 bases and J by 8 bases. The CDR3 totals 15 residues. The CDR3 bases are TGTGCCAGCAGCTTTCGACTAGCGGGACCCCATGAGCAGTTCTTC. This gives the protein CASSFRLAGPHEQFF.

This chain joins TRBV19 and TRBJ1-2, with D perhaps matching TRBD1 (6 bases). With 4 bases removed from V and 8 bases from J, the gap between germline ends came to 14 bases. The CDR3 has 13 residues. Germline V lookup: CDR1 LNHDA, CDR2 SQIVND (reference sequence). The CDR3 DNA reads as TGTGCCAGTAGTACCCTACAGGGATCCGGCTACACCTTC. Amino acids: CASSTLQGSGYTF.

This clonotype was detected only a few times. This chain links TRBV5-1 with TRBJ2-3; 9 bases line up with TRBD1. Looked up from germline, CDR1 is SGHRS and CDR2 is YFSETQ. With V trimmed by 0 bases and J by 4 bases, 3 bases remained unmatched. The CDR3 sequence is 15 residues long. CDR3 loop: CASSLDRGRADTQYF. CDR3 sequence (DNA): TGCGCCAGCAGCTTGGACAGGGGGCGCGCAGATACGCAGTATTTT.

The rearrangement joins TRBV25-1 to TRBJ2-5, with TRBD1 matching 12 bases. V shed 1 base, J shed 4 bases, and the junction held 10 bases outside the gene matches. The CDR3 consists of 18 residues. Germline loops: CDR1 MGHDK, CDR2 SYGVNS. In DNA, the CDR3 is TGTGCCAGCAGTGAATCTCGGTTCGGGACAGGGGGCCGAGAGACCCAGTACTTC. This sequence encodes CASSESRFGTGGRETQYF.

This clonotype was seen a handful of times. J is TRBJ2-5 and V is TRBV14; 7 bases match TRBD1. The CDR3 is made up of 15 amino acids. Germline assignment: CDR1 SGHDN and CDR2 FVKESK. With 4 bases clipped from V and 3 bases from J, the junction kept 8 bases outside the gene matches. The DNA for the CDR3 is TGTGCCAGCAGCCGGAACACCGGGACAGAAGAGACCCAGTACTTC. The encoded protein is CASSRNTGTEETQYF. Using reference TRBV14 and TRBJ2-5 for the parts outside the CDR3, the full variable domain is EAGVTQFPSHSVIEKGQTVTLRCDPISGHDNLYWYRRVMGKEIKFLLHFVKESKQDESGMPNNRFLAERTGGTYSTLKVQPAELEDSGVYFCASSRNTGTEETQYFGPGTRLLVL.

This clonotype was found many times. V is TRBV6-1 and J is TRBJ1-1; 7 nucleotides agree with TRBD1. Trimming cost V 6 bases and J 4 bases; bases outside gene matches: 11. This CDR3 has 15 residues. Germline loops: CDR1 MNHNS, CDR2 SASEGT. Here the CDR3 DNA reads TGTGCCAGCAGGCGAGGACAGGACCTTCCCACTGAAGCTTTCTTT. It encodes CASRRGQDLPTEAFF.

J is TRBJ1-2 and V is TRBV30; D call uncertain. CDR1 is GTSNPN and CDR2 is SVGIG in the germline V gene (reference sequence). Trimming removed 0 bases at V and 8 bases at J, with 10 bases between. The CDR3 has 12 amino acids. Here the CDR3 reads CAWSVGPLGYTF. CDR3 nucleotides: TGTGCCTGGAGTGTCGGACCTCTAGGCTACACCTTC.

On this clonotype itself: A much bigger clone sits one base away, suggesting this may be a read error. The rearrangement joins TRBV7-2 to TRBJ1-1, with D unclear. The CDR3 runs 13 residues. Germline V gene lookup returns CDR1 SGHTA and CDR2 FQGNSA. Written as DNA, the CDR3 is TGTGCCAGTGGGGAAGACGGGTACACTGGAGCTTTCTTT. It is translated as CASGEDGYTGAFF.

The chain couples TRBV20-1 to TRBJ1-1; tentative D call: TRBD1 (5 bases). From germline, CDR1 is DFQATT and CDR2 SNEGSKA (reference sequence). The ends were cut back, 0 bases at V and 1 base at J, with 9 bases in the middle. The CDR3 is made up of 14 amino acids. CDR3 in amino acids: CSARDRVSNTEAFF. In DNA form, the CDR3 reads TGCAGTGCTAGAGACAGGGTTTCGAACACTGAAGCTTTCTTT.

This clonotype has a count of ten or more. The genes are TRBV12-5 and TRBJ2-7; no clear D gene. This CDR3 is built from 12 residues. Germline values: CDR1 LGHNT, CDR2 FRNRAP. Trimming took off 1 base at V and 6 bases at J, with 7 bases between the two ends. The CDR3 region has the DNA TGTGCTAGTGGTTTGGAGGGCGCCGAGCAGTACTTC. Translating it yields CASGLEGAEQYF.

There are many counts of this clonotype. The chain couples TRBV6-2 or TRBV6-3 to TRBJ2-5; TRBD2 aligns across 9 bases. Germline CDR1 is MNHEY and CDR2 is SVGEGT. This CDR3 spans 14 amino acids. Trimming removed 2 bases from V and 4 bases from J; junction bases left unmatched: 2. CDR3 residues: CASSYATSGETQYF. In nucleotides, the CDR3 is TGTGCCAGCAGTTACGCGACTAGCGGAGAGACCCAGTACTTC.

The table lists this clonotype with many counts. V gene TRBV11-2 combines with J gene TRBJ2-5, with 12 positions matching TRBD1. Per germline, CDR1 SGHAT and CDR2 FQNNGV. The CDR3 has 15 residues. Unmatched junction bases numbered 6, after V lost 5 bases and J lost 5 bases. The chain's CDR3 is CASSPTGTGGETQYF. CDR3 coding DNA: TGTGCCAGCAGCCCAACAGGGACAGGGGGCGAGACCCAGTACTTC.

This clonotype was picked up many times. The V and J genes are TRBV7-2 and TRBJ1-1; D is unresolved. The CDR3 is made up of 16 amino acids. CDR1 SGHTA and CDR2 FQGNSA come from the germline V gene. The V and J ends lost 0 bases and 0 bases respectively, with 11 bases between them. DNA for the CDR3: TGTGCCAGCAGCTTAGCCCCGACACTAATGAACACTGAAGCTTTCTTT. Translated: CASSLAPTLMNTEAFF.

The chain couples TRBV5-4 to TRBJ1-2; 9 nucleotides align to TRBD1. CDR3 length equals 15 residues. V was pared by 3 bases and J by 7 bases, with 10 bases of the junction left unmatched. Germline lookup yields CDR1 SGHNT and CDR2 YYREEE (reference sequence). This chain's CDR3 is CASSYGGTGTSGYTF. CDR3 nucleotide sequence: TGTGCCAGCAGCTACGGCGGGACAGGGACGAGTGGCTACACCTTC. Drawing the rest from reference TRBV5-4 and TRBJ1-2, the complete variable domain is ETGVTQSPTHLIKTRGQQVTLRCSSQSGHNTVSWYQQALGQGPQFIFQYYREEENGRGNFPPRFSGLQFPNYSSELNVNALELDDSALYLCASSYGGTGTSGYTFGSGTRLTVV.

This clonotype was counted many times. The genes are TRBV7-2 and TRBJ1-2; D call uncertain. The V end lost 5 bases, the J end lost 7 bases, and 11 bases lay between the germline ends. The CDR3 length is 12 residues. Germline loops: CDR1 SGHTA, CDR2 FQGNSA. The CDR3 loop is CASSPGVSGYTF. In nucleotides, the CDR3 is TGTGCCAGCAGCCCCGGGGTTAGTGGCTACACCTTC.

This clonotype was seen at least ten times. This chain joins TRBV12-3 or TRBV12-4 and TRBJ1-6; 10 bases map to TRBD1. The CDR3 length is 15 residues. J lost 4 bases, V lost 6 bases, and 3 bases had no gene match. This CDR3 is CASRPGQGYNSPLHF. The CDR3 nucleotides read TGTGCCAGCAGGCCGGGACAGGGGTATAATTCACCCCTCCACTTT.

At least ten counts were recorded for this clonotype. The CDR3, as DNA: TGTGCCAGCAGCGCATACAGGGGAAGGAACACTGAAGCTTTCTTT. Translation: CASSAYRGRNTEAFF. This rearrangement joins TRBV11-2 to TRBJ1-1; 7 bases match TRBD1. V gave up 5 bases and J gave up 1 base; unmatched junction bases: 7. Germline V gene lookup returns CDR1 SGHAT and CDR2 FQNNGV. The CDR3 is made up of 15 amino acids.

This clonotype was observed a handful of times. This chain uses TRBV28 with TRBJ1-2; D gene ambiguous. Between the trimmed V and J ends, which lost 5 bases and 3 bases, there was a span of 16 bases. CDR1 is MDHEN, CDR2 SYDVKM, per germline. The CDR3 covers 15 residues. CDR3 region: CASSPGGVSDYGYTF. The DNA of the CDR3 is TGTGCCAGCAGTCCTGGAGGAGTCTCGGACTATGGCTACACCTTC.

This sequence joins TRBV5-6 and TRBJ2-2, with unresolved D. The CDR3 contains 12 residues. V gave up 2 bases and J gave up 6 bases, with 5 bases separating them. Germline assignment: CDR1 SGHDT and CDR2 YYEEEE. The CDR3 sequence: CASSFRSGELFF. CDR3 bases: TGTGCCAGCAGCTTTCGGTCCGGGGAGCTGTTTTTT.

This clonotype has more than one count but fewer than ten. The V call is TRBV7-2, the J call TRBJ2-7; D possibly corresponds to TRBD1 (7 bases). CDR1 SGHTA and CDR2 FQGNSA come from the germline V gene. CDR3 length equals 13 residues. Deletions cut 6 bases from V and 4 bases from J, with 13 bases between. As DNA, the CDR3 is TGTGCCAGCAGTGGAGGGGGCAGGTACGAGCAGTACTTC. Translation gives CASSGGGRYEQYF.

Concerning this clonotype: A single base separates this from a much larger clone, so it may be a read error. V is TRBV20-1 and J is TRBJ1-2, with TRBD1 as a possible D gene (5 bases). V shed 0 bases and J shed 4 bases, with 9 bases lying between them. Germline values: CDR1 DFQATT, CDR2 SNEGSKA (reference sequence). The CDR3 is made up of 13 amino acids. For the CDR3, the DNA is TGCAGTGCTAGAGAGGGGGGTCCCTATGGCTACACCTTC. This sequence encodes CSAREGGPYGYTF.

This clonotype was found many times. The chain joins TRBV2 to TRBJ2-7; D call uncertain. V was clipped by 0 bases and J by 3 bases, with 15 bases between them. In germline, CDR1 is SNHLY, CDR2 FYNNEI. The CDR3 is 16 amino acids. The CDR3: CASSEALPDLIYEQYF. The CDR3 DNA reads as TGTGCCAGCAGTGAAGCGCTTCCGGACCTAATCTACGAGCAGTACTTC.

This clonotype appeared many times. This chain connects TRBV6-1 to TRBJ2-7; 10 bases are a match to TRBD2. V shed 6 bases, J shed 7 bases, and the junction held 12 bases outside the gene matches. This CDR3 has 15 residues. Per the germline V gene, CDR1 is MNHNS and CDR2 is SASEGT. CDR3 region: CASRLTSGTLDEQYF. Here the CDR3 DNA reads TGTGCCAGCAGGCTTACTAGCGGGACGTTGGATGAGCAGTACTTC.

Ten or more counts support this clonotype. The chain employs TRBV20-1 and TRBJ2-5; D might be TRBD2 (6 bases). This CDR3 comprises 16 residues. V was shortened by 2 bases and J by 5 bases, with 21 bases between the two germline ends. Germline V gene data show CDR1 as DFQATT and CDR2 as SNEGSKA (reference sequence). The CDR3 bases are TGCAGTGCTAGAACCCGCCTCGCACTAGCATCTGAGACCCAGTACTTC. Protein: CSARTRLALASETQYF.

This clonotype was counted once. The rearrangement links TRBV4-3 to TRBJ2-7; 9 bases map to TRBD1. This CDR3 has 16 residues. V shed 3 bases and J 5 bases; nucleotides not matched to a gene: 11. CDR1 is LGHNA, CDR2 YSLEER, per germline. The CDR3 DNA is TGCGCCAGCAGCCAGCAACCAAAGGGGACAGGGAACGAGCAGTACTTC. Translated, it gives CASSQQPKGTGNEQYF.